A single sample is the source of the 7 T cell receptor beta chains below, sequenced in a study of T cell responses to AZD1222 COVID-19 vaccine (dated by TCRdb to the early 2020s). The protocol used for the library was the immunoSEQ multiplex PCR assay. The immuneACCESS repertoire file appears here via TCRdb, limited to in-frame rearrangements. These files lack a portion of the clones; in checked studies, under half of the deficit traces to unresolved V genes, and the cause of the others is not known. Across this sample there are some 130,000 clones, with about 87% seen only once. Together, the top ten hold about 2% of the sample. This specimen's time point label, interpreted: baseline before first vaccination. The sequences come from peripheral blood, collected on day 0 of AZD1222 vaccination. The receptor source for this set is an adult in good health.

The chain carries TRBV11-2 and TRBJ1-6; the D is unclear. Germline-derived CDR1 and CDR2 are SGHAT and FQNNGV. The V gene lost 1 base and the J gene lost 0 bases, with 4 bases spanning the gap. The CDR3 loop spans 15 amino acids. The DNA of the CDR3 is TGTGCCAGCAGCTTAGTCAGCTCCTATAATTCACCCCTCCACTTT. Translated: CASSLVSSYNSPLHF.

The chain joins TRBV7-2 to TRBJ1-2; 8 bases fit TRBD1. Germline V gene data show CDR1 as SGHTA and CDR2 as FQGNSA. Trimming removed 5 bases from V and 0 bases from J; junction bases left unmatched: 5. The CDR3 is made up of 15 amino acids. CDR3 region: CASSPDRASNYGYTF. The CDR3 bases are TGTGCCAGCAGCCCGGACAGGGCCTCTAACTATGGCTACACCTTC.

This rearrangement joins TRBV10-3 to TRBJ1-5; TRBD1 matches 7 bases. V was pared by 5 bases and J by 11 bases, with 12 bases of the junction left unmatched. Germline CDR1 reads ENHRY; CDR2 reads SYGVKD. This CDR3 is 14 amino acids long. The CDR3 region has the DNA TGTGCCATCAGTATCACACAGGGGAATCAAGCCCAGCATTTT. It codes for CAISITQGNQAQHF.

V usage is TRBV11-3 and J usage is TRBJ2-1; D ambiguous. Per the germline V gene, CDR1 is SGHNT and CDR2 is YENEEA. V was pared by 0 bases and J by 7 bases, with 7 bases between. This CDR3 has 13 residues. Here the CDR3 DNA reads TGTGCCAGCAGCTTAGATCTAATGAATGAGCAGTTCTTC. As protein: CASSLDLMNEQFF.

The CDR3 here is CATSRGQGGEQYF. CDR3 nucleotide sequence: TGTGCCACCAGCAGGGGACAGGGAGGCGAGCAGTACTTC. V and J are TRBV15 and TRBJ2-7; 9 bases match TRBD1. Germline V CDR1 and CDR2: LNHNV, YYDKDF (reference sequence). The trim removed 3 bases at V and 6 bases at J, leaving 3 bases unmatched. The CDR3 consists of 13 residues.

The CDR3 DNA reads as TGTGCCAGCAGCTACAGGGTAGTGGACACTGAAGCTTTCTTT. This sequence encodes CASSYRVVDTEAFF. The chain couples TRBV4-2 to TRBJ1-1, with a weak D call TRBD1 (6 bases). This CDR3 region has 14 residues. Trimming took 5 bases from V and 3 from J, leaving 13 bases between them. CDR1 LGHNA and CDR2 YNFKEQ come from the germline V gene.

With regard to this clone: The same CDR3 can be traced to other DNA sequences in this sample. The gene calls are TRBV6-5 and TRBJ1-3; D may be TRBD1 (5 bases). Germline loops: CDR1 MNHEY, CDR2 SVGAGI. This CDR3 is 14 amino acids long. V was pared by 6 bases and J by 3 bases, with 12 bases between. The CDR3 protein is CASRAGTGGNTIYF. CDR3 bases: TGTGCCAGCAGAGCAGGGACGGGTGGAAACACCATATATTTT.